This T cell receptor (beta chain) was documented in a study of tumor-infiltrating lymphocytes in glioblastoma multiforme (TCRdb year 2017). With regard to the full study: To test whether intratumoral genomic heterogeneity fosters TIL diversity, the study jointly examined somatic mutations, TIL diversity and immune response activity.

Broad study findings and their caveats: Because T cells carry unequal numbers of TCR transcripts, RNA-based TCR sequencing may distort clone frequencies. The authors noted that sorting T cells into functional subsets, which was not done in the study, would be a future improvement. Generalizability is limited because the TCR and somatic mutation analysis included only one glioblastoma patient.

This clonotype was recorded many times. Its recognized antigen is unknown. There are no base qualities to consult, and no much larger clone falls within one base. The CDR3 measures 13 amino acids from cysteine to phenylalanine. The only DNA kept is the CDR3, 39 bases in frame from the first base. V loses 6 bases, J loses 7 bases, and the germline ends lie 19 bases apart. CDR1 and CDR2, looked up from the germline V gene, are SQVTM and ANQGSEA. Using a modified ARM-PCR protocol with multiple V-beta primers and a C-beta primer, the team built TCRB libraries from RNA through three nested multiplex PCR rounds. TCRB-specific cDNA was synthesized from 0.45 to 0.5 ug total RNA with ProtoScript II Reverse Transcriptase and a C-beta primer. No unique molecular identifiers were described for the TCRB libraries. In the third PCR, barcodes and adapters were added over 25 cycles with Deep VentR (exo-) polymerase, after which 250-500 bp bands were gel purified. An Illumina HiSeq 2500 was used to sequence the TCRB libraries with 250 bp paired-end reads. In the authors' own workflow: The reads were cleaned with Trimmomatic, merged with FLASH and assigned V, D and J segments with MiGEC before being analyzed in VDJtools. The Shannon-Wiener diversity index, calculated using VDJtools, was used to quantify repertoire diversity. The raw public reads went through TCRdb reprocessing: fastp at Q25, MiXCR clone calling, in-frame beta chains kept. Each CDR3 protein appears once, grouped with its most common genes and DNA. These V and J calls rely on TCRdb rather than the paper's analysis. Across this sample there are 20,000 or so distinct CDR3 sequences, with 55% to 75% seen only once. Around a sixth of the sample is in the top ten clones.

Total RNA was isolated from peripheral blood mononuclear cells with TRIzol reagent and was purified using the RNeasy kit. All RNA had OD 260/280 ratios above 1.9 and RNA integrity numbers above 6.5. The sequencing sample was made of peripheral blood. The chain employs TRBV29-1 and TRBJ2-7, with no confidently assigned D gene. The clonotype originates from a male donor with glioblastoma. The encoded CDR3 is CSVKDERAKEQYF. The nucleotide sequence reads TGCAGCGTCAAAGACGAGCGAGCTAAAGAGCAGTACTTC.